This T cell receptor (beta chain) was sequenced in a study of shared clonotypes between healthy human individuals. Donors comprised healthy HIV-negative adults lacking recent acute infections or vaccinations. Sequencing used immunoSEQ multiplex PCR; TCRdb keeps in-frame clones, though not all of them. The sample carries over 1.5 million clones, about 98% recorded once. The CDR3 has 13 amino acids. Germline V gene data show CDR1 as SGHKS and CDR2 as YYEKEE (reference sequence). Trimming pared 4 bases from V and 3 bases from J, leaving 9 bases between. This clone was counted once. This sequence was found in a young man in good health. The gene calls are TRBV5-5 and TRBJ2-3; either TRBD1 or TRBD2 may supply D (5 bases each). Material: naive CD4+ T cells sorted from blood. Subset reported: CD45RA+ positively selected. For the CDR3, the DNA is TGTGCCAGCAGCCCGGGACCTACAGATACGCAGTATTTT. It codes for CASSPGPTDTQYF.